The 4 T cell receptor beta chains in this list originate from one sample, sequenced in a study of blood T cell repertoires in COVID-19. The data were produced by immunoSEQ multiplex PCR, yet TCRdb's version contains in-frame clones alone and is incomplete. The data hold 95,000 to 110,000 clones, with roughly 89% observed a single time. Sequencing was performed on peripheral blood. All receptors come from a human donor in a cohort sampled during active COVID-19.

The chain combines TRBV11-3 with TRBJ2-5; 9 positions match TRBD1. After removal of 4 bases from V and 1 base from J, the junction contained 1 base not matched to a gene. Germline-derived CDR1 and CDR2 are SGHNT and YENEEA. The CDR3 is 14 residues long. The DNA of the CDR3 is TGTGCCAGCAGCTCGGACAGGGGCCAAGAGACCCAGTACTTC. It yields the protein CASSSDRGQETQYF.

V is TRBV6-2 or TRBV6-3 and J is TRBJ2-5; possible D gene TRBD2, 6 bases. Germline V gene data show CDR1 as MNHEY and CDR2 as SVGEGT. V lost 0 bases and J 5 bases, leaving 13 bases between the germline ends. The CDR3 is made up of 15 amino acids. This CDR3 is CASSYSGGTRETQYF. In DNA form, the CDR3 reads TGTGCCAGCAGTTACTCGGGGGGAACGAGGGAGACCCAGTACTTC.

In regard to this clone: At one end the junction does not follow the germline gene, possibly because of a read error. The genes are TRBV4-1 and TRBJ2-7, with D possibly being TRBD1 (5 bases). CDR1 and CDR2 from the germline V gene are MGHRA and YSYEKL. The CDR3 loop spans 14 amino acids. CDR3: CASSQEYRSTAETF. Written as DNA, the CDR3 is TGCGCCAGCAGCCAAGAATACAGGTCAACGGCTGAGACTTTC.

Of note for this clone: Other DNA sequences in the sample encode the same CDR3. This CDR3 reads CASSFGPGETQYF. The DNA of the CDR3 is TGTGCCAGCAGCTTCGGCCCGGGGGAGACCCAGTACTTC. The chain combines TRBV7-3 with TRBJ2-5; D is perhaps TRBD2 (5 bases). The CDR3 spans 13 residues. The germline V gene has CDR1 SGHTA and CDR2 FQGTGA. V lost 3 bases, J lost 5 bases, and 10 bases lay in between.